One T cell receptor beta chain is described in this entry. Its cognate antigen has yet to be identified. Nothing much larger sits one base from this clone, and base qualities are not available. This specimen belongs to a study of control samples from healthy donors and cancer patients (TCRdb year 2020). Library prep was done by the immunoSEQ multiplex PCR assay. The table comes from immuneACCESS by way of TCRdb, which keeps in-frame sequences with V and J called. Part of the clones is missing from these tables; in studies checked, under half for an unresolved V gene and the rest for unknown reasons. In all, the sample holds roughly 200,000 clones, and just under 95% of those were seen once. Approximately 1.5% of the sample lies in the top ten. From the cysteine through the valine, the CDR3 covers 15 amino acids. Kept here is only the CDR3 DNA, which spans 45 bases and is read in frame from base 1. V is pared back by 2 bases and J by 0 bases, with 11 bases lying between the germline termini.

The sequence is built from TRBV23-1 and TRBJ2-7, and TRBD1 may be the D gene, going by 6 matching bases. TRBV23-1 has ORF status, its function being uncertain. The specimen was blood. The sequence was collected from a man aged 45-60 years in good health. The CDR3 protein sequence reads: CASSQGQDSSYEQYV. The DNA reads TGCGCCAGCAGTCAAGGGCAGGACAGCTCCTACGAGCAGTACGTC.